These 7 T cell receptor beta chains were all obtained from the same sample, sequenced in a study of metastatic and nonmetastatic thyroid tumors. TCRdb re-called clones via MiXCR from the PCR reads. The data show over 20,000 clones, approximately 10% seen once. Every patient underwent thyroid surgery untreated. Sequencing used blood. These receptor sequences come from a female donor with papillary thyroid cancer or a benign thyroid nodule (not recorded which). Some clones in this sample may be carry-over from other donors' samples.

This clone was seen repeatedly, ten times or more. This CDR3 is also generated by other DNA sequences in the sample. The rearrangement joins TRBV11-1 to TRBJ2-7; 13 positions agree with TRBD2. The CDR3 length is 16 residues. The germline CDR1 and CDR2 sequences are SGHAT and FQDESV (reference sequence). The V segment lost 5 bases and the J segment 3 bases; nucleotides outside the gene matches: 7. CDR3 region: CASSELGTSGIYEQYF. Here the CDR3 DNA reads TGTGCCAGCAGCGAGCTTGGGACTAGCGGGATCTACGAGCAGTACTTC.

This clone was counted ten times or more. The chain has TRBV9 and TRBJ1-3, with D perhaps TRBD1 (5 bases). Germline loops: CDR1 SGDLS, CDR2 YYNGEE. This CDR3 is 14 amino acids long. Trimming took 3 bases from V and 1 from J, leaving 8 bases between them. Written as DNA, the CDR3 is TGTGCCAGCAGCGACAGGCTGTCTGGAAACACCATATATTTT. Amino acid sequence: CASSDRLSGNTIYF.

This clone was counted a few times. A much larger clone lies one base from this, so it may be a read error. V is TRBV2 and J is TRBJ2-5; either TRBD1 or TRBD2 may supply D (6 bases each). This CDR3 region has 12 residues. CDR1 SNHLY and CDR2 FYNNEI come from the germline V gene. V was cut by 8 bases and J by 7 bases, with 14 bases left in between. The CDR3 DNA reads TGTGCCAGCGCAATGGGGGGCTGGACCCAGTACTTC. It yields the protein CASAMGGWTQYF.

This clone has ten or more counts. This chain connects TRBV4-3 to TRBJ1-3, with unresolved D. Germline V gene lookup returns CDR1 LGHNA and CDR2 YSLEER. With 0 bases removed from V and 1 base from J, the gap between germline ends came to 10 bases. The CDR3 sequence is 16 residues long. CDR3 DNA sequence: TGCGCCAGCAGCCAAGAGACGGGGAGGTCTGGAAACACCATATATTTT. This sequence encodes CASSQETGRSGNTIYF.

Judged by abundance, this clone is medium-sized (0.01 to 0.1%). This sequence joins TRBV6-1 and TRBJ2-6; no clear D gene. CDR3 length: 15 residues. With 4 bases removed from V and 2 bases from J, the gap between germline ends came to 9 bases. CDR1 MNHNS and CDR2 SASEGT come from the germline V gene. The CDR3 sequence is CASSVETAGANVLTF. The CDR3 nucleotides are TGTGCCAGCAGTGTCGAGACTGCTGGGGCCAACGTCCTGACTTTC.

This clone was picked up many times. The same CDR3 is also encoded by other DNA sequences in this sample. This sequence joins TRBV27 and TRBJ2-1; D unclear. Germline V gene lookup returns CDR1 MNHEY and CDR2 SMNVEV (reference sequence). The length of the CDR3 is 14 residues. V dropped 2 bases and J dropped 0 bases, with 5 bases sitting between them. The CDR3 DNA reads as TGTGCCAGCAGTTTAGCGCACTCCTACAATGAGCAGTTCTTC. It is translated as CASSLAHSYNEQFF.

This clone was counted at least ten times. V gene TRBV9 combines with J gene TRBJ2-5; D may correspond to TRBD1 or TRBD2 (5 bases each). Germline-derived CDR1 and CDR2 are SGDLS and YYNGEE. The V end was cut by 0 bases, the J end by 5 bases, with 11 bases between. CDR3 length: 14 residues. CDR3 coding DNA: TGTGCCAGCAGCGTAGCTGTCGGGACGGAGACCCAGTACTTC. Protein product: CASSVAVGTETQYF. The full variable domain, with the rest looked up from reference TRBV9 and TRBJ2-5, is DSGVTQTPKHLITATGQRVTLRCSPRSGDLSVYWYQQSLDQGLQFLIQYYNGEERAKGNILERFSAQQFPDLHSELNLSSLELGDSALYFCASSVAVGTETQYFGPGTRLLVL.